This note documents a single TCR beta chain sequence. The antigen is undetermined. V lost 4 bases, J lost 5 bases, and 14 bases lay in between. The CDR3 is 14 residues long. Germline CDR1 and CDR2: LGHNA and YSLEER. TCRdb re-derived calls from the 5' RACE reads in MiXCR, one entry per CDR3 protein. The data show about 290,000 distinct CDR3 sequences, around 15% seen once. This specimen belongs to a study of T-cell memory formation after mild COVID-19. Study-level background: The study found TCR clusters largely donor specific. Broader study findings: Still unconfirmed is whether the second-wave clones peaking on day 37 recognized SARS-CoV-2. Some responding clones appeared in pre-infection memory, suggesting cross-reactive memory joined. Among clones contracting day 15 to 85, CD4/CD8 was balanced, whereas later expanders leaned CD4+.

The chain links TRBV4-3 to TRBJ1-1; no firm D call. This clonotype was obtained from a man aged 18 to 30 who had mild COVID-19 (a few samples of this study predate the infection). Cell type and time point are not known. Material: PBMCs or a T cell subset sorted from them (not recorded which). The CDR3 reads CASSRVLAGTEAFF. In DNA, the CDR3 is TGCGCCAGCAGCCGAGTGTTAGCGGGTACTGAAGCTTTCTTT.